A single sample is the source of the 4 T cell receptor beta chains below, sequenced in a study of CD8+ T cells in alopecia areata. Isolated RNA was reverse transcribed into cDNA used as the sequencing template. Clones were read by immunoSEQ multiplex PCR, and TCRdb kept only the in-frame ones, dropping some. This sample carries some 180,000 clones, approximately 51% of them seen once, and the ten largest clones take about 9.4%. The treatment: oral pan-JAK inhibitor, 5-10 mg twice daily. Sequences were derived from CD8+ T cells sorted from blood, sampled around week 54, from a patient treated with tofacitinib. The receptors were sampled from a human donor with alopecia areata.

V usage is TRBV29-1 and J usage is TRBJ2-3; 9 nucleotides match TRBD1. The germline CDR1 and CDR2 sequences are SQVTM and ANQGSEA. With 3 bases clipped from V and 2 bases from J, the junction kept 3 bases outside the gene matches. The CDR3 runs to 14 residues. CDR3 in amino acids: CSVDRDRDTDTQYF. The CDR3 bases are TGCAGCGTTGACCGGGACAGGGACACAGATACGCAGTATTTT.

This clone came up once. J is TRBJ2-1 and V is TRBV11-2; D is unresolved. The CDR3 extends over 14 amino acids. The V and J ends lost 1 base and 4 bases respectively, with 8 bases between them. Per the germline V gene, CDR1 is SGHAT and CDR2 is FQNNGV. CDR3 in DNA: TGTGCCAGCAGCTTAGCGAACAGTTACAATGAGCAGTTCTTC. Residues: CASSLANSYNEQFF.

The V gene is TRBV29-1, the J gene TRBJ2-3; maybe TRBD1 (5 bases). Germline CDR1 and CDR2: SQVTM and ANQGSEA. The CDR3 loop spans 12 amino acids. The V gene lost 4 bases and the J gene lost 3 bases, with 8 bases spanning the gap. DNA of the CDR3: TGCAGCGTTGTTCAGGGAACAGATACGCAGTATTTT. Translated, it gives CSVVQGTDTQYF.

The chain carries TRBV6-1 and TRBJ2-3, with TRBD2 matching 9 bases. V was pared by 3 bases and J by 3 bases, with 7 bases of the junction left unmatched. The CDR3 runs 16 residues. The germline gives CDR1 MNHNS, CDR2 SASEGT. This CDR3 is CASSEYSGGETDTQYF. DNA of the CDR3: TGTGCCAGCAGTGAGTATAGCGGGGGCGAGACAGATACGCAGTATTTT.